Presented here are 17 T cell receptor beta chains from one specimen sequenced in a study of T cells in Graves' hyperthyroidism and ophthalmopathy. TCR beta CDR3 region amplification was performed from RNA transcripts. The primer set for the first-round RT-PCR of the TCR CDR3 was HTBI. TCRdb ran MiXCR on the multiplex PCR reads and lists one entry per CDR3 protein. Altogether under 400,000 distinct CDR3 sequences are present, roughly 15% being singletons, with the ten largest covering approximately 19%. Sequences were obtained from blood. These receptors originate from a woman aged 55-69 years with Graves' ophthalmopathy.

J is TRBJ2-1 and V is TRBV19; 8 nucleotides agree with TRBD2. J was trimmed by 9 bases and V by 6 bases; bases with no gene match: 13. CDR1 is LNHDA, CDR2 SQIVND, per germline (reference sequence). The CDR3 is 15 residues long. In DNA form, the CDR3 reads TGTGCCAGTAGCGTAGCCGGGGGGGCGCGGGGTGAGCAGTTCTTC. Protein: CASSVAGGARGEQFF. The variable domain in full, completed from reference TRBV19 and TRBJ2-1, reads DGGITQSPKYLFRKEGQNVTLSCEQNLNHDAMYWYRQDPGQGLRLIYYSQIVNDFQKGDIAEGYSVSREKKESFPLTVTSAQKNPTAFYLCASSVAGGARGEQFFGPGTRLTVL.

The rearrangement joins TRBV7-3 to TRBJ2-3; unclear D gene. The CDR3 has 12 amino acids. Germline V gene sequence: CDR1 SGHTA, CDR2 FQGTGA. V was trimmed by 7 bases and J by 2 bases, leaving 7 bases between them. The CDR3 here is CASTSVTDTQYF. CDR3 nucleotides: TGTGCCAGCACCTCGGTCACAGATACGCAGTATTTT.

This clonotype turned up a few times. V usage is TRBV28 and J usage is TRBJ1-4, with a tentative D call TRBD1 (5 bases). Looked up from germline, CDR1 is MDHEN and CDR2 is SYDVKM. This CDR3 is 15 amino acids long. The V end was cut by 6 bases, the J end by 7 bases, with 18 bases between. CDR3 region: CASRTPGLGSEKLFF. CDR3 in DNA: TGTGCCAGCAGAACTCCGGGACTCGGGAGTGAAAAACTGTTTTTT. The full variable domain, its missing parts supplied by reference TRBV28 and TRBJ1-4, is DVKVTQSSRYLVKRTGEKVFLECVQDMDHENMFWYRQDPGLGLRLIYFSYDVKMKEKGDIPEGYSVSREKKERFSLILESASTNQTSMYLCASRTPGLGSEKLFFGSGTQLSVL.

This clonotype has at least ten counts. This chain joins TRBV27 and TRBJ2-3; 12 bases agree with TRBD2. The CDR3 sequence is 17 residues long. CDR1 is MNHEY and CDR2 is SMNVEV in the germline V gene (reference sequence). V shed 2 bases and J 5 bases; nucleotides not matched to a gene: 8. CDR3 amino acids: CASSLRGKTSGGDTQYF. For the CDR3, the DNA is TGTGCCAGCAGTTTAAGGGGGAAGACTAGCGGGGGAGATACGCAGTATTTT.

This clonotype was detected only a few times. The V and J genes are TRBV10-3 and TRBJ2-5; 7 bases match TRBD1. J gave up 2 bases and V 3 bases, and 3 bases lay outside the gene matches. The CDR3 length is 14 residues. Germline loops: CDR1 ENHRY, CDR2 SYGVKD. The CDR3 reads CAISDRDRQETQYF. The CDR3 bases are TGTGCCATCAGTGACCGGGACAGACAAGAGACCCAGTACTTC.

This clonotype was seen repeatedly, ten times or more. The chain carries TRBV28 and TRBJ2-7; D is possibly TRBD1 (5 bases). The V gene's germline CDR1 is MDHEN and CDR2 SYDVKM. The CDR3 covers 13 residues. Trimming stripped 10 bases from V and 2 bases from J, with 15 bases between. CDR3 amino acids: CATSWGSTYEQYF. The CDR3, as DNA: TGTGCCACCAGCTGGGGCAGTACCTACGAGCAGTACTTC. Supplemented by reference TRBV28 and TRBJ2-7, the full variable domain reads DVKVTQSSRYLVKRTGEKVFLECVQDMDHENMFWYRQDPGLGLRLIYFSYDVKMKEKGDIPEGYSVSREKKERFSLILESASTNQTSMYLCATSWGSTYEQYFGPGTRLTVT.

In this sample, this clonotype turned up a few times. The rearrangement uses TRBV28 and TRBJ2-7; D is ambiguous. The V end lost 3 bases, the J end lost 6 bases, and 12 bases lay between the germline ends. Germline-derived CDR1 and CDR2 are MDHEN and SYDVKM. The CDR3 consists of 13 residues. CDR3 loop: CASSLGRPPEQYF. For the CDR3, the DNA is TGTGCCAGCAGTTTGGGCAGGCCCCCCGAGCAGTACTTC.

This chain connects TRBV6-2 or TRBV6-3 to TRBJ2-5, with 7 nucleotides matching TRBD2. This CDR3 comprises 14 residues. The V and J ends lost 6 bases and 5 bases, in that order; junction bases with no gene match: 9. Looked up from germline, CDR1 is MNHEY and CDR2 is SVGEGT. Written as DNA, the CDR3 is TGTGCCAGCAGCCAGGGACTAATTGGGGAGACCCAGTACTTC. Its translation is CASSQGLIGETQYF.

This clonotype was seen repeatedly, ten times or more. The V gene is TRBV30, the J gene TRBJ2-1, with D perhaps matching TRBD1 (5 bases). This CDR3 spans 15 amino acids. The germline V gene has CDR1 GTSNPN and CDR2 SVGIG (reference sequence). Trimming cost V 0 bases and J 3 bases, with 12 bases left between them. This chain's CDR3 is CAWSVGRANYNEQFF. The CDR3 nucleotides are TGTGCCTGGAGTGTAGGCAGGGCGAACTACAATGAGCAGTTCTTC.

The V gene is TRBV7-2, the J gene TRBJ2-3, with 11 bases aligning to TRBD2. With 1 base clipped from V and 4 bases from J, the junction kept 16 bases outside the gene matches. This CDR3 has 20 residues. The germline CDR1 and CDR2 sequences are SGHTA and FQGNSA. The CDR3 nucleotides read TGTGCCAGCAGCTTAGTGGCTCGGGCTAGCGGGAGGAGCGAGCCAGATACGCAGTATTTT. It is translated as CASSLVARASGRSEPDTQYF.

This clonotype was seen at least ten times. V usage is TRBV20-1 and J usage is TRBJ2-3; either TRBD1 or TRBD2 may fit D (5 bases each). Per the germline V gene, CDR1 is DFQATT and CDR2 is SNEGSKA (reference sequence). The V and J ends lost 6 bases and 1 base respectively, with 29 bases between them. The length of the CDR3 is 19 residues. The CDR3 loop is CSARGGTPKLNGGTDTQYF. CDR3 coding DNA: TGCAGTGCCCGTGGTGGGACCCCAAAGCTAAATGGGGGCACAGATACGCAGTATTTT.

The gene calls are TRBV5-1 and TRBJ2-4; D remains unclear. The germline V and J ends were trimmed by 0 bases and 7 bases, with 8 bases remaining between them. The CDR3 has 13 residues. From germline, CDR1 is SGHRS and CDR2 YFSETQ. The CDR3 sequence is CASSLGRPNIQYF. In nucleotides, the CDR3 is TGCGCCAGCAGCTTGGGCCGTCCCAACATTCAGTACTTC.

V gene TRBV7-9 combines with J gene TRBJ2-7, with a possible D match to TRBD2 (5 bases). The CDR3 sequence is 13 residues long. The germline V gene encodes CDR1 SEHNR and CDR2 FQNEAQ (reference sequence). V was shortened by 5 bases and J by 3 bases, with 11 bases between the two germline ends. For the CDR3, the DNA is TGTGCCAGCAGCCCCCGGGAATTCTACGAGCAGTACTTC. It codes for CASSPREFYEQYF.

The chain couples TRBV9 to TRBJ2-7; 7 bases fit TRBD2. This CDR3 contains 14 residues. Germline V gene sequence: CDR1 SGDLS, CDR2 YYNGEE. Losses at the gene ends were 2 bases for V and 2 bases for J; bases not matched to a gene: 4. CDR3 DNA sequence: TGTGCCAGCAGCGTCCGGGACTATACCTACGAGCAGTACTTC. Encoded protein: CASSVRDYTYEQYF.

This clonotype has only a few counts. Written as DNA, the CDR3 is TGTGCCAGTAGTATGAGTGTAGCGGGACACTCCAAAAACATTCAGTACTTC. Protein sequence: CASSMSVAGHSKNIQYF. The V call is TRBV19, the J call TRBJ2-4; 8 bases are shared with TRBD2. The CDR3 contains 17 residues. Germline loops: CDR1 LNHDA, CDR2 SQIVND (reference sequence). With 3 bases clipped from V and 2 bases from J, the junction kept 9 bases outside the gene matches.

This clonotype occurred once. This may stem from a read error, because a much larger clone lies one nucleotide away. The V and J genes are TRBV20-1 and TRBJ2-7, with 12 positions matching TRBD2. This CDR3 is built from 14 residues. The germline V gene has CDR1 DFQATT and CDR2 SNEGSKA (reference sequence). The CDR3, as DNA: TGCAGGGCCTCCCGACTAGCGGGAGCCTACGAGCAGTACTTC. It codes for CRASRLAGAYEQYF.

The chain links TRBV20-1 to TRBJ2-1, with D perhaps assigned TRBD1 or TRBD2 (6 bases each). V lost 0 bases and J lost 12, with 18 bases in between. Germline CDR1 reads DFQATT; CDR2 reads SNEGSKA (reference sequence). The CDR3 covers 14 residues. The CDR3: CSARDVGGRRVQFF. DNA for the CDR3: TGCAGTGCTAGAGATGTTGGGGGGCGCCGGGTGCAGTTCTTC.